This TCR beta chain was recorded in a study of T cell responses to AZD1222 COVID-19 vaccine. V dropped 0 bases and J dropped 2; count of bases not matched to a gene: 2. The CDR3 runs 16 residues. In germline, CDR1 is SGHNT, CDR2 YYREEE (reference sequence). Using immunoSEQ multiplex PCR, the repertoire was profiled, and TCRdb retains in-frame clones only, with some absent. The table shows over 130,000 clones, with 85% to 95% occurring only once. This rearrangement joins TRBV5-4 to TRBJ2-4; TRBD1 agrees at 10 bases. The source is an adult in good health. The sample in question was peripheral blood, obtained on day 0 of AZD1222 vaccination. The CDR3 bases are TGTGCCAGCAGCTTGGGACAGGGGGCCTCCAAAAACATTCAGTACTTC. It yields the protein CASSLGQGASKNIQYF.